The rows below give T cell receptor beta chains drawn from one sample of a study of blood T cell repertoires in COVID-19. Assay used: immunoSEQ multiplex PCR; TCRdb lists only in-frame clones, some missing. The sample includes 72,000 or so clones, more than 70% of them seen just once. Sequencing was carried out using peripheral blood. These receptor sequences come from a woman aged 80 or over with active or convalescent COVID-19. Each CDR3 is given with its conserved first and last residue. The order of the fields is clone size, D gene, V gene, J gene, CDR3 protein, CDR3 DNA. D genes are given only for firm matches. Only some rows state a clone size, as once, few, many or a class for expanded clones.

size: once
D: TRBD1
V: TRBV28
J: TRBJ2-7
CDR3: CASSKGARYEQYF
DNA: TGTGCCAGCTCTAAGGGGGCCAGGTACGAGCAGTACTTC

size: NA
D: TRBD2
V: TRBV4-3
J: TRBJ2-3
CDR3: CASSQDFGTSGWGDTQYF
DNA: TGCGCCAGCAGCCAAGATTTCGGGACTAGCGGTTGGGGCGATACGCAGTATTTT

size: NA
D: NA
V: TRBV7-8
J: TRBJ1-1
CDR3: CASSLVAGNTEAFF
DNA: TGTGCCAGCAGCTTAGTAGCTGGGAACACTGAAGCTTTCTTT

size: NA
D: NA
V: TRBV6-5
J: TRBJ1-5
CDR3: CASSSRSYQPQHF
DNA: TGTGCCAGCAGTTCCCGGTCCTATCAGCCCCAGCATTTT

size: NA
D: NA
V: TRBV2
J: TRBJ2-1
CDR3: CASNNRGASFNEQFF
DNA: TGTGCCAGCAATAACCGGGGGGCCTCCTTCAATGAGCAGTTCTTC

size: NA
D: NA
V: TRBV12-3/TRBV12-4
J: TRBJ2-1
CDR3: CASSQASYNEQFF
DNA: TGTGCCAGCTCGCAGGCATCCTACAATGAGCAGTTCTTC

size: NA
D: NA
V: TRBV12-5
J: TRBJ2-5
CDR3: CASGLGQKRETQYF
DNA: TGTGCTAGTGGTTTAGGTCAGAAGAGGGAGACCCAGTACTTC

size: NA
D: NA
V: TRBV5-1
J: TRBJ1-1
CDR3: CASSLGQSYTEAFF
DNA: TGCGCCAGCAGCCTAGGACAGAGTTACACTGAAGCTTTCTTT

size: NA
D: TRBD1
V: TRBV3-1/TRBV3-2
J: TRBJ2-4
CDR3: CASGQKGQGIVLAKSIQYF
DNA: TGTGCCAGCGGCCAAAAAGGACAGGGGATTGTGCTAGCCAAAAGCATTCAGTACTTC

size: NA
D: TRBD1
V: TRBV7-2
J: TRBJ1-5
CDR3: CASSFDRVGNQPQHF
DNA: TGTGCCAGCAGCTTCGACAGGGTCGGTAATCAGCCCCAGCATTTT

size: NA
D: NA
V: TRBV7-2
J: TRBJ2-7
CDR3: CASTPTRDTALGGEQYF
DNA: TGTGCCAGCACCCCCACCCGGGACACCGCCTTGGGCGGCGAGCAGTACTTC

size: NA
D: NA
V: TRBV18
J: TRBJ1-1
CDR3: CASSPVGFAGDTEAFF
DNA: TGTGCCAGCTCACCGGTTGGTTTTGCAGGGGACACTGAAGCTTTCTTT

size: NA
D: NA
V: TRBV6-5
J: TRBJ2-4
CDR3: CASGWQGKNIQYF
DNA: TGTGCCAGCGGGTGGCAGGGCAAAAACATTCAGTACTTC

size: once
D: NA
V: TRBV5-6
J: TRBJ2-7
CDR3: CASSLEPSSLLEQYF
DNA: TGTGCCAGCAGCTTGGAGCCTTCGAGCCTTTTGGAGCAGTACTTC

size: NA
D: TRBD1
V: TRBV6-5
J: TRBJ1-4
CDR3: CASSYSPGQTNEKLFF
DNA: TGTGCCAGCAGTTACTCGCCGGGACAGACTAATGAAAAACTGTTTTTT

size: NA
D: NA
V: TRBV5-8
J: TRBJ1-1
CDR3: CASSLDRNTEAFF
DNA: TGTGCCAGCAGCTTGGACAGAAACACTGAAGCTTTCTTT

size: NA
D: NA
V: TRBV18
J: TRBJ2-5
CDR3: CASSPGLVQETQYF
DNA: TGTGCCAGCTCACCGGGACTCGTCCAAGAGACCCAGTACTTC

size: NA
D: NA
V: TRBV6-6
J: TRBJ1-6
CDR3: CASSFPGYNSPLHF
DNA: TGTGCCAGCAGTTTCCCGGGCTATAATTCACCCCTCCACTTT

size: NA
D: NA
V: TRBV19
J: TRBJ2-7
CDR3: CASSVQGTLSYEQYF
DNA: TGTGCCAGTAGTGTTCAGGGGACCCTCTCCTACGAGCAGTACTTC

size: NA
D: TRBD1
V: TRBV4-2
J: TRBJ2-3
CDR3: CASSQGDRDTDTQYF
DNA: TGTGCCAGCAGCCAGGGGGACAGGGACACAGATACGCAGTATTTT

size: once
D: NA
V: TRBV28
J: TRBJ2-6
CDR3: CASSSQGRTGNSGANVLTF
DNA: TGTGCCAGCAGTTCCCAGGGGCGGACGGGCAATTCTGGGGCCAACGTCCTGACTTTC

size: NA
D: NA
V: TRBV7-2
J: TRBJ1-1
CDR3: CASRPDWGQYTEAFF
DNA: TGTGCCAGCAGACCAGACTGGGGGCAGTACACTGAAGCTTTCTTT

size: NA
D: TRBD2
V: TRBV19
J: TRBJ2-3
CDR3: CASSNPSGRTDTQYF
DNA: TGTGCCAGTAGCAACCCTAGCGGGCGCACAGATACGCAGTATTTT

size: NA
D: TRBD1
V: TRBV9
J: TRBJ2-1
CDR3: CASSTPPGQGYNEQFF
DNA: TGTGCCAGCAGCACGCCCCCGGGACAGGGTTACAATGAGCAGTTCTTC

size: NA
D: NA
V: TRBV14
J: TRBJ1-4
CDR3: CASRNTGSGEKLFF
DNA: TGTGCCAGCAGAAACACAGGGAGCGGTGAAAAACTGTTTTTT

size: NA
D: NA
V: TRBV9
J: TRBJ1-3
CDR3: CASNQDSGNTIYF
DNA: TGTGCCAGCAATCAGGATAGTGGAAACACCATATATTTT

size: NA
D: NA
V: TRBV5-8
J: TRBJ2-3
CDR3: CASSPDLSGRTDTQYF
DNA: TGTGCCAGCAGCCCGGATCTGTCAGGCCGCACAGATACGCAGTATTTT

size: NA
D: TRBD1
V: TRBV2
J: TRBJ1-5
CDR3: CATTEGQGNQPQHF
DNA: TGTGCCACCACCGAAGGACAGGGAAATCAGCCCCAGCATTTT

size: NA
D: NA
V: TRBV6-5
J: TRBJ1-2
CDR3: CASSYPRAGVWGYTF
DNA: TGTGCCAGCAGTTACCCGAGGGCGGGGGTATGGGGCTACACCTTC

size: NA
D: TRBD2
V: TRBV11-3
J: TRBJ2-1
CDR3: CASSSGTRGEQFF
DNA: TGTGCCAGCAGCTCCGGGACTAGGGGTGAGCAGTTCTTC

size: NA
D: TRBD1
V: TRBV5-4
J: TRBJ1-2
CDR3: CASSLKGARNYGYTF
DNA: TGTGCCAGCAGCTTGAAGGGGGCGCGTAACTATGGCTACACCTTC

size: NA
D: NA
V: TRBV6-4
J: TRBJ2-1
CDR3: CASTAKAALYNEQFF
DNA: TGTGCCAGCACTGCAAAAGCGGCCCTTTACAATGAGCAGTTCTTC

size: NA
D: NA
V: TRBV10-2
J: TRBJ2-2
CDR3: CASTLDLPNTGELFF
DNA: TGCGCCAGCACGCTAGATTTACCGAACACCGGGGAGCTGTTTTTT

size: NA
D: NA
V: TRBV6-5
J: TRBJ1-6
CDR3: CASGTPYNSPLHF
DNA: TGTGCCAGCGGGACACCCTATAATTCACCCCTCCACTTT

size: NA
D: NA
V: TRBV28
J: TRBJ1-2
CDR3: CASMGADASMGAYGYTF
DNA: TGTGCCAGCATGGGGGCCGACGCTAGCATGGGAGCCTATGGCTACACCTTC

size: NA
D: NA
V: TRBV5-1
J: TRBJ1-2
CDR3: CASSLLVAGTNYGYTF
DNA: TGCGCCAGCAGCCTGTTGGTAGCAGGGACTAACTATGGCTACACCTTC

size: NA
D: TRBD2
V: TRBV28
J: TRBJ2-7
CDR3: CASLAGGTYEQYF
DNA: TGTGCCAGCCTAGCGGGGGGAACCTACGAGCAGTACTTC

size: NA
D: NA
V: TRBV28
J: TRBJ1-2
CDR3: CASSLHSRNYGYTF
DNA: TGTGCCAGCAGTTTGCACAGCAGGAACTATGGCTACACCTTC

size: NA
D: NA
V: TRBV19
J: TRBJ1-6
CDR3: CASSTGNSPLHF
DNA: TGTGCCAGTAGTACGGGGAATTCACCCCTCCACTTT

size: NA
D: TRBD1
V: TRBV5-1
J: TRBJ1-2
CDR3: CASSASNLQGGGGYTF
DNA: TGCGCCAGCAGCGCCTCGAACCTACAGGGGGGAGGTGGCTACACCTTC

size: NA
D: TRBD2
V: TRBV6-6
J: TRBJ2-3
CDR3: CATEGAGGPQDTQYF
DNA: TGTGCCACCGAGGGAGCGGGGGGGCCTCAAGATACGCAGTATTTT

size: NA
D: NA
V: TRBV6-1
J: TRBJ1-1
CDR3: CASSEQGKYTEAFF
DNA: TGTGCCAGCAGTGAACAGGGCAAATACACTGAAGCTTTCTTT

size: NA
D: NA
V: TRBV10-3
J: TRBJ2-5
CDR3: CAISDLEETQYF
DNA: TGTGCCATCAGTGATCTAGAGGAGACCCAGTACTTC

size: NA
D: NA
V: TRBV2
J: TRBJ2-7
CDR3: CASTRGGAYEQYF
DNA: TGTGCCAGCACCCGAGGAGGAGCCTACGAGCAGTACTTC

size: few
D: TRBD1
V: TRBV5-4
J: TRBJ2-1
CDR3: CASSYTGESEQFF
DNA: TGTGCCAGCAGCTATACAGGGGAGAGTGAGCAGTTCTTC

size: few
D: NA
V: TRBV15
J: TRBJ1-5
CDR3: CATSRGVGQPQHF
DNA: TGTGCCACCAGCAGAGGGGTGGGCCAGCCCCAGCATTTT

size: once
D: TRBD1
V: TRBV5-6
J: TRBJ2-7
CDR3: CASSPGQGASEQYF
DNA: TGTGCCAGCAGCCCCGGACAGGGGGCCTCTGAGCAGTACTTC

size: NA
D: NA
V: TRBV5-6
J: TRBJ1-1
CDR3: CASSWGGTEAFF
DNA: TGTGCCAGCAGCTGGGGGGGTACTGAAGCTTTCTTT

size: NA
D: NA
V: TRBV4-1
J: TRBJ2-1
CDR3: CASSHPGQGYNEQFF
DNA: TGCGCCAGCAGCCATCCGGGTCAAGGCTACAATGAGCAGTTCTTC

size: NA
D: NA
V: TRBV11-3
J: TRBJ2-2
CDR3: CASSLARNTGELFF
DNA: TGTGCCAGCAGCTTAGCCAGGAACACCGGGGAGCTGTTTTTT

size: NA
D: TRBD1
V: TRBV18
J: TRBJ1-2
CDR3: CASSPPTGQGVYGYTF
DNA: TGTGCCAGCTCACCACCGACGGGACAGGGAGTATACGGCTACACCTTC

size: NA
D: NA
V: TRBV2
J: TRBJ2-3
CDR3: CASSPTLRGQYF
DNA: TGTGCCAGCAGTCCGACCCTTCGGGGGCAGTATTTT

size: once
D: NA
V: TRBV10-3
J: TRBJ1-1
CDR3: CAIRGGNTEAFF
DNA: TGTGCCATCAGGGGGGGGAACACTGAAGCTTTCTTT

size: once
D: NA
V: TRBV11-2
J: TRBJ2-3
CDR3: CASSLVADSSTDTQYF
DNA: TGTGCCAGCAGCTTAGTGGCGGACTCTAGCACAGATACGCAGTATTTT

size: once
D: NA
V: TRBV5-1
J: TRBJ1-4
CDR3: CASSLAAARDEKLFF
DNA: TGCGCCAGCAGCTTGGCGGCCGCGCGGGACGAAAAACTGTTTTTT

size: NA
D: NA
V: TRBV6-6
J: TRBJ1-4
CDR3: CASSHGGATNEKLFF
DNA: TGTGCCAGCAGCCACGGGGGGGCAACTAATGAAAAACTGTTTTTT

size: NA
D: NA
V: TRBV7-9
J: TRBJ2-3
CDR3: CASSPTFDTQYF
DNA: TGTGCCAGCAGCCCAACATTCGATACGCAGTATTTT

size: NA
D: NA
V: TRBV5-1
J: TRBJ2-3
CDR3: CASRLGLQLSTDTQYF
DNA: TGCGCCAGCAGGTTGGGACTCCAGCTTTCCACAGATACGCAGTATTTT

size: NA
D: TRBD2
V: TRBV3-1/TRBV3-2
J: TRBJ2-1
CDR3: CASSQDHDLGLAGYNEQFF
DNA: TGTGCCAGCAGCCAAGACCATGACCTTGGGCTAGCGGGCTACAATGAGCAGTTCTTC